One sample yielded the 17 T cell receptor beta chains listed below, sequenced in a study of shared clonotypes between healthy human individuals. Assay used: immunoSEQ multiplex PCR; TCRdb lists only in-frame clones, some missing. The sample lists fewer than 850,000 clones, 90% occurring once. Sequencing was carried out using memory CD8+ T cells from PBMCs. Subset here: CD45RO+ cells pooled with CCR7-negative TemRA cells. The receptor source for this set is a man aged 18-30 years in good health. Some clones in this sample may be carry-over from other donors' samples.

The CDR3 protein is CASGDRRETQYF. The CDR3 DNA sequence: TGTGCCAGCGGGGACAGACGAGAGACCCAGTACTTC. This sequence joins TRBV28 and TRBJ2-5; 7 positions match TRBD1. The CDR3 totals 12 residues. CDR1 and CDR2 (germline): MDHEN, SYDVKM. Trimming took 8 bases from V and 4 from J; bases not matched to a gene: 4.

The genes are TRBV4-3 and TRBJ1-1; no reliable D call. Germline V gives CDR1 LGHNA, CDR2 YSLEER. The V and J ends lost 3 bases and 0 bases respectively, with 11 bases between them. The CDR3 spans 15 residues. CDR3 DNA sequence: TGCGCCAGCAGCCACAGGCGAACAGTGAACACTGAAGCTTTCTTT. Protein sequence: CASSHRRTVNTEAFF.

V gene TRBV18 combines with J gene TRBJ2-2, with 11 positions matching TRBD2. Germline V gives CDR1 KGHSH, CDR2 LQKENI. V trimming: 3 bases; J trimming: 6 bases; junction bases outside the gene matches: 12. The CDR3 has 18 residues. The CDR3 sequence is CASSPPQLAGVRPGELFF. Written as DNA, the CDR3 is TGTGCCAGCTCACCGCCCCAACTAGCGGGAGTTCGCCCCGGGGAGCTGTTTTTT.

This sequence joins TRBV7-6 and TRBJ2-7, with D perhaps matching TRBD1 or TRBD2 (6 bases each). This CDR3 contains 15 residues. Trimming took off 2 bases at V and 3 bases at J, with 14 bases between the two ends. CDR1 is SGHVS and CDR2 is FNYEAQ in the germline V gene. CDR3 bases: TGTGCCAGCAGCTTACGGCGGGACACCTTCTACGAGCAGTACTTC. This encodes CASSLRRDTFYEQYF. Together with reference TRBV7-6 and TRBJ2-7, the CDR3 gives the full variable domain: GAGVSQSPRYKVTKRGQDVALRCDPISGHVSLYWYRQALGQGPEFLTYFNYEAQQDKSGLPNDRFSAERPEGSISTLTIQRTEQRDSAMYRCASSLRRDTFYEQYFGPGTRLTVT.

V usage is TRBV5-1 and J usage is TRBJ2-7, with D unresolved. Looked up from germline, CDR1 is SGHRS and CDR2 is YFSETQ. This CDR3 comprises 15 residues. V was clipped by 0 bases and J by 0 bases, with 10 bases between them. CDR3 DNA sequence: TGCGCCAGCAGCTTGGAAGCCACGAGCTCCTACGAGCAGTACTTC. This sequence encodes CASSLEATSSYEQYF.

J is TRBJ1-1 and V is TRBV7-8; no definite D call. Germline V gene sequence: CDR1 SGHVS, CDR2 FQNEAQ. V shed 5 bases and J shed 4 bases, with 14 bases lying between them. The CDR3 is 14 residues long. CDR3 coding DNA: TGTGCCAGCAGCCACAGACCAGGTTTCACTGAAGCTTTCTTT. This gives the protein CASSHRPGFTEAFF. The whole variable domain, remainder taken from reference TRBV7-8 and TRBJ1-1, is GAGVSQSPRYKVAKRGQDVALRCDPISGHVSLFWYQQALGQGPEFLTYFQNEAQLDKSGLPSDRFFAERPEGSVSTLKIQRTQQEDSAVYLCASSHRPGFTEAFFGQGTRLTVV.

CDR3 sequence reads: CASSSGTSAYNEQFF. Written as DNA, the CDR3 is TGTGCCAGCAGCTCAGGGACTAGCGCTTACAATGAGCAGTTCTTC. This chain connects TRBV11-2 to TRBJ2-1, with 10 bases aligning to TRBD2. CDR1 SGHAT and CDR2 FQNNGV come from the germline V gene. The CDR3 spans 15 residues. Trimming removed 4 bases from V and 4 bases from J; junction bases left unmatched: 4.

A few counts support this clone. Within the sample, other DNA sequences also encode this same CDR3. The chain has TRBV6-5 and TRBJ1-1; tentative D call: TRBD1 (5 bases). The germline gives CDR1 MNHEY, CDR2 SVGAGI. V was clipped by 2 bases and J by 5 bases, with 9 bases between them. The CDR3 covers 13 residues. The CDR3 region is CASSYGGGTEAFF. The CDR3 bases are TGTGCCAGCAGTTACGGGGGAGGGACTGAAGCTTTCTTT.

CDR3 loop: CASKTDLNTEAFF. In DNA form, the CDR3 reads TGTGCCAGTAAGACAGATTTGAACACTGAAGCTTTCTTT. The V call is TRBV5-5, the J call TRBJ1-1; maybe TRBD1 (5 bases). Trimming shortened V by 8 bases and J by 0 bases, and 11 bases separated the two germline ends. The germline CDR1 and CDR2 sequences are SGHKS and YYEKEE (reference sequence). The CDR3 sequence is 13 residues long. Using reference TRBV5-5 and TRBJ1-1 for the parts outside the CDR3, the full variable domain is DAGVTQSPTHLIKTRGQQVTLRCSPISGHKSVSWYQQVLGQGPQFIFQYYEKEERGRGNFPDRFSARQFPNYSSELNVNALLLGDSALYLCASKTDLNTEAFFGQGTRLTVV.

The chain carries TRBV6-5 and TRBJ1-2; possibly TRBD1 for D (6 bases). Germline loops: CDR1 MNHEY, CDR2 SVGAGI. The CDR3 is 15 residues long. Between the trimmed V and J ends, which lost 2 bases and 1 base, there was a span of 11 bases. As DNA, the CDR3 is TGTGCCAGCAGTTACCGTTTACAGGGTAACTATGGCTACACCTTC. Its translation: CASSYRLQGNYGYTF.

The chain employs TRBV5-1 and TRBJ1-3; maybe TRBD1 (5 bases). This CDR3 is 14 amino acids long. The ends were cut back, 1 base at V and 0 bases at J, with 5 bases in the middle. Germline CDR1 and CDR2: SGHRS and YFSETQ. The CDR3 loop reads CASSLTGSGNTIYF. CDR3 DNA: TGCGCCAGCAGCTTGACAGGCTCTGGAAACACCATATATTTT.

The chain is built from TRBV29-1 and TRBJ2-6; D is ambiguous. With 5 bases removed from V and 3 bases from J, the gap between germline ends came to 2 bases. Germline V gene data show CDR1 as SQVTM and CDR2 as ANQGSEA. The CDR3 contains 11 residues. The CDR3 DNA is TGCAGCGTTTATGGGGCCAACGTCCTGACTTTC. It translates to CSVYGANVLTF.

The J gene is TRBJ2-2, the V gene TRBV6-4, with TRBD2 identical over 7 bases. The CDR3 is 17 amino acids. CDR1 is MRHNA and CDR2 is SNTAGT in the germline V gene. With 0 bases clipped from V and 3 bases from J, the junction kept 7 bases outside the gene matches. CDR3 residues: CASSDSHTGGYTGELFF. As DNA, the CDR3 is TGTGCCAGCAGTGACTCCCATACCGGGGGGTACACCGGGGAGCTGTTTTTT.

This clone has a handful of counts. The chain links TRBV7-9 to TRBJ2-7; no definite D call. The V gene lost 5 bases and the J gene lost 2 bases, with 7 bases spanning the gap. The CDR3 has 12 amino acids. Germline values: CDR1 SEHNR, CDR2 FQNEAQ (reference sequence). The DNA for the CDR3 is TGTGCCAGCAGCGTAGGAGCCTACGAGCAGTACTTC. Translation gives CASSVGAYEQYF.

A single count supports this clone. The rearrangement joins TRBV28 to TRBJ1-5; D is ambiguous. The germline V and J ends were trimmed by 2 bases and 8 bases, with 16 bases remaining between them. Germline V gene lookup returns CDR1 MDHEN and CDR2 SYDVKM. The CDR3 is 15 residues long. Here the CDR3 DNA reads TGTGCCAGCAGTTTAGTAGGAGGAACAAAAGAGCCCCAGCATTTT. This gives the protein CASSLVGGTKEPQHF.

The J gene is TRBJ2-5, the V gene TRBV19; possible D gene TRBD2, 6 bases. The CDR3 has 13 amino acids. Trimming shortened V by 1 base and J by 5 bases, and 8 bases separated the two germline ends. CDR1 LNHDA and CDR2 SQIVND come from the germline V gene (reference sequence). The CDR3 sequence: CASSIGLGETQYF. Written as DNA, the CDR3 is TGTGCCAGTAGTATAGGACTAGGGGAGACCCAGTACTTC.

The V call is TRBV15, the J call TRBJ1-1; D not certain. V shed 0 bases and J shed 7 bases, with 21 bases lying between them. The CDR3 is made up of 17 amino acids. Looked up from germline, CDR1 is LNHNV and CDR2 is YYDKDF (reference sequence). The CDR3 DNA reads TGTGCCACCAGCAGAGACCTAGGCCCGAGTTATAATAATGAAGCTTTCTTT. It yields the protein CATSRDLGPSYNNEAFF.